This entry lists 17 T cell receptor beta chains sequenced from one sample in a study of T cells after yellow fever vaccination. MiXCR, run by TCRdb on the 5' RACE reads, gives a single entry per CDR3 protein. Of more than 65,000 distinct CDR3 sequences listed, roughly 14% are singletons. The sample here was CD8+ T cells not binding an NS4B(214-222) dextramer, sorted from PBMCs, taken roughly 20 days after the first yellow fever vaccination. The source is a man aged 18 to 30 who received the YFV17D yellow fever vaccine.

This chain links TRBV6-5 with TRBJ2-3; 11 nucleotides match TRBD2. With 5 bases clipped from V and 5 bases from J, the junction kept 9 bases outside the gene matches. From germline, CDR1 is MNHEY and CDR2 SVGAGI. This CDR3 contains 16 residues. CDR3 nucleotide sequence: TGTGCCAGCAGTCAGGTAGCGGGGGGGCTTGGAGATACGCAGTATTTT. Its protein is CASSQVAGGLGDTQYF.

The chain couples TRBV7-9 to TRBJ1-5; D remains ambiguous. CDR1 and CDR2 (germline): SEHNR, FQNEAQ (reference sequence). V was shortened by 4 bases and J by 3 bases, with 16 bases between the two germline ends. The CDR3 length is 16 residues. The DNA for the CDR3 is TGTGCCAGCAGCTCATCTGGTGGTCAGGACAATCAGCCCCAGCATTTT. Protein: CASSSSGGQDNQPQHF.

The chain couples TRBV6-5 to TRBJ2-7, with D unresolved. Germline V CDR1 and CDR2: MNHEY, SVGAGI. This CDR3 spans 18 amino acids. With 0 bases removed from V and 2 bases from J, the gap between germline ends came to 20 bases. The CDR3 DNA reads as TGTGCCAGCAGTTACTCAGCCACTCCCTATCTGGCTACCTACGAGCAGTACTTC. It is translated as CASSYSATPYLATYEQYF.

This clonotype has only a few counts. The chain employs TRBV4-3 and TRBJ2-1; no firm D call. The ends were cut back, 5 bases at V and 8 bases at J, with 7 bases in the middle. The CDR3 runs to 11 residues. The germline CDR1 and CDR2 sequences are LGHNA and YSLEER. CDR3 amino acids: CASSARHEQFF. CDR3 DNA: TGCGCCAGCAGCGCAAGACATGAGCAGTTCTTC.

The V gene is TRBV28, the J gene TRBJ2-7, with D possibly matching TRBD2 (5 bases). This CDR3 spans 13 amino acids. Looked up from germline, CDR1 is MDHEN and CDR2 is SYDVKM. Between the trimmed V and J ends, which lost 2 bases and 0 bases, there was a span of 5 bases. For the CDR3, the DNA is TGTGCCAGCAGTTTAGGGAGCTCCTACGAGCAGTACGTC. It translates to CASSLGSSYEQYV.

CDR3 residues: CASSLFPGELFF. Written as DNA, the CDR3 is TGTGCCAGCAGCTTATTTCCCGGGGAGCTGTTTTTT. The chain couples TRBV7-9 to TRBJ2-2; unclear D gene. The V end lost 2 bases, the J end lost 6 bases, and 4 bases lay between the germline ends. CDR1 and CDR2 (germline): SEHNR, FQNEAQ (reference sequence). There are 12 residues in the CDR3.

J is TRBJ2-5 and V is TRBV4-1; D not resolved. The V and J ends lost 3 bases and 2 bases respectively, with 16 bases between them. The CDR3 has 16 residues. In germline, CDR1 is MGHRA, CDR2 YSYEKL. Here the CDR3 reads CASSHPPGRLQETQYF. The CDR3 nucleotides read TGCGCCAGCAGCCACCCGCCCGGGCGGCTACAAGAGACCCAGTACTTC.

This clonotype has a handful of counts. The chain couples TRBV13 to TRBJ2-7, with TRBD2 as a possible D gene (5 bases). Deletions cut 5 bases from V and 5 bases from J, with 10 bases between. Germline CDR1 reads PRHDT; CDR2 reads FYEKMQ (reference sequence). The CDR3 contains 12 residues. In nucleotides, the CDR3 is TGTGCCAGCAGCCCCCGAGGGAACGAGCAGTACTTC. Protein sequence: CASSPRGNEQYF.

The sample holds a few counts of this clonotype. V and J are TRBV7-9 and TRBJ2-2; no definite D call. Per germline, CDR1 SEHNR and CDR2 FQNEAQ (reference sequence). The germline V and J ends were trimmed by 4 bases and 6 bases, with 15 bases remaining between them. The CDR3 totals 15 residues. The CDR3: CASSYSLLIPGELFF. The CDR3, as DNA: TGTGCCAGCAGCTATTCACTACTGATACCCGGGGAGCTGTTTTTT.

This chain connects TRBV27 to TRBJ1-6; tentatively, D is TRBD1 (5 bases). This CDR3 region has 12 residues. Looked up from germline, CDR1 is MNHEY and CDR2 is SMNVEV (reference sequence). Trimming took 5 bases from V and 10 from J, leaving 9 bases between them. Here the CDR3 reads CASSIGASPLHF. In DNA, the CDR3 is TGTGCCAGCAGTATCGGGGCCTCACCCCTCCACTTT.

This clonotype appeared a few times. V usage is TRBV4-1 and J usage is TRBJ2-1; TRBD2 aligns across 10 bases. V lost 3 bases and J lost 8; bases outside the gene matches: 7. The germline CDR1 and CDR2 sequences are MGHRA and YSYEKL. CDR3 length: 15 residues. The CDR3 loop is CASSQGAGGSYEQFF. CDR3 DNA sequence: TGCGCCAGCAGCCAGGGAGCGGGGGGGAGCTATGAGCAGTTCTTC.

This clonotype was found a few times. The chain employs TRBV4-1 and TRBJ1-5; 10 positions agree with TRBD1. CDR1 is MGHRA and CDR2 is YSYEKL in the germline V gene. The CDR3 sequence is 16 residues long. The ends lost 1 base at V and 7 bases at J; junction bases unmatched: 7. CDR3 sequence: CASSQGQGAVGQPQHF. CDR3 sequence (DNA): TGCGCCAGCAGCCAAGGACAGGGGGCCGTGGGACAGCCCCAGCATTTT.

This clonotype was seen more than once but under ten times. CDR3 region: CASSLSQVLAGGPDTQYF. CDR3 bases: TGTGCCAGCAGCTTATCCCAAGTGCTAGCGGGGGGCCCAGATACGCAGTATTTT. V usage is TRBV7-8 and J usage is TRBJ2-3, with TRBD2 matching over 11 bases. The V and J ends lost 2 bases and 4 bases, in that order; junction bases with no gene match: 11. This CDR3 contains 18 residues. Germline loops: CDR1 SGHVS, CDR2 FQNEAQ.

J is TRBJ1-2 and V is TRBV20-1; D is undetermined. Germline CDR1 and CDR2: DFQATT and SNEGSKA (reference sequence). Trimming pared 5 bases from V and 8 bases from J, leaving 18 bases between. CDR3 length: 13 amino acids. Written as DNA, the CDR3 is TGCAGTGCTGGTAAACCGTTGGGAGGAGGCTACACCTTC. It yields the protein CSAGKPLGGGYTF.

This chain uses TRBV9 with TRBJ2-1; D unresolved. V lost 1 base to trimming and J lost 4 bases, with 6 bases between them. The CDR3 covers 13 residues. Germline assignment: CDR1 SGDLS and CDR2 YYNGEE. The CDR3, as DNA: TGTGCCAGCAGCGTATTCCCATACAATGAGCAGTTCTTC. It encodes CASSVFPYNEQFF.

This clonotype was detected a few times. The chain carries TRBV6-2 or TRBV6-3 and TRBJ2-1; perhaps TRBD1 as D (5 bases). Trimming took 5 bases from V and 3 from J, leaving 8 bases between them. There are 13 residues in the CDR3. Germline V lookup: CDR1 MNHEY, CDR2 SVGEGT. CDR3 in amino acids: CASSTGFYNEQFF. The DNA for the CDR3 is TGTGCCAGCAGTACAGGATTCTACAATGAGCAGTTCTTC.

The chain joins TRBV6-1 to TRBJ2-1; 7 bases match TRBD1. This CDR3 comprises 15 residues. Germline V lookup: CDR1 MNHNS, CDR2 SASEGT. V shed 9 bases and J 0 bases; nucleotides not matched to a gene: 8. CDR3 sequence: CASSPDRVSYNEQFF. The DNA for the CDR3 is TGTGCCAGTAGCCCTGACAGGGTCTCCTACAATGAGCAGTTCTTC.